Following are 2 T cell receptor beta chains from one sample sequenced in a study of cytomegalovirus exposure and HLA in healthy donors. PCR primers comprised 60 Vbeta and 13 Jbeta primers. Generated by immunoSEQ multiplex PCR, the TCRdb table keeps only in-frame clones and is missing some. The sample holds 120,000 to 150,000 clones, about four fifths seen once. The sample was PBMCs. The source of these receptors is a man aged 40-50 years in good health and CMV-seropositive.

J is TRBJ2-1 and V is TRBV7-3; TRBD2 is a possible D gene (5 bases). The germline gives CDR1 SGHTA, CDR2 FQGTGA. V lost 0 bases and J lost 10, with 10 bases in between. The CDR3 has 13 residues. The CDR3, as DNA: TGTGCCAGCAGCTTAACGAAGCGGAGAGAGCAGTTCTTC. Its translation: CASSLTKRREQFF.

The chain is built from TRBV5-1 and TRBJ1-4; D is possibly TRBD1 (5 bases). The CDR3 is made up of 14 amino acids. CDR1 is SGHRS and CDR2 is YFSETQ in the germline V gene. Trimming left V 4 bases short and J 1 base short, with 8 bases between. The CDR3 protein is CASSLTVTNEKLFF. CDR3 in DNA: TGCGCCAGCAGCCTGACAGTAACTAATGAAAAACTGTTTTTT.